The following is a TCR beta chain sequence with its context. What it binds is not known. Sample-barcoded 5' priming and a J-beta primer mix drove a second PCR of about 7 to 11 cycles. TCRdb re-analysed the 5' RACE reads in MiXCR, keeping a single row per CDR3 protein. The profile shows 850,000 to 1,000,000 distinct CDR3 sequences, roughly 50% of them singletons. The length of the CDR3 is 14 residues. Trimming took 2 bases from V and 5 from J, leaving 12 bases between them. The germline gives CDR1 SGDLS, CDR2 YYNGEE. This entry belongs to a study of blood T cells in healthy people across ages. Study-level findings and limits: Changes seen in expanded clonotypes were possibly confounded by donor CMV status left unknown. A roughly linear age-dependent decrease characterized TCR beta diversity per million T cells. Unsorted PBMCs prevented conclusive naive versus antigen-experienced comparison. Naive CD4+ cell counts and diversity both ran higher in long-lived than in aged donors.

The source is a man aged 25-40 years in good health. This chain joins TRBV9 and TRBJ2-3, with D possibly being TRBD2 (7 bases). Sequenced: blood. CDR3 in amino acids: CASSVGGRIDTQYF. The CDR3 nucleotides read TGTGCCAGCAGCGTGGGGGGGCGCATAGATACGCAGTATTTT.